This T cell receptor (beta chain) was identified during a study of vaccination effects on CD4 cells after COVID-19. Profiled with immunoSEQ multiplex PCR; TCRdb holds only in-frame clones, not every one. The table has about 80,000 clones, around four fifths seen once. ViraFEST expansion of antigen-specific CD4+ T cells with viral peptide pools preceded sequencing. CD4+ T cell isolation took place after approximately 11 days of culture. All study participants received two doses of BNT162b2 or mRNA-1273 vaccine. This CDR3 region has 13 residues. V was trimmed by 1 base and J by 7 bases, leaving 10 bases between them. Per germline, CDR1 MDHEN and CDR2 SYDVKM. Comments on this clone: Its antigen is still unknown.

V is TRBV28 and J is TRBJ1-2, with a weak D call TRBD1 (6 bases). This clonotype originated in a human donor who received a COVID-19 vaccine. The sample here was CD4+ T cells from PBMCs cultured with HCoV-OC43 spike peptides, taken after COVID-19 vaccination. Sample subset: HCoV-OC43 spike overlapping peptide pool stimulation. The CDR3 bases are TGTGCCAGCAGTTTATCGCAGGGGCCTGGCTACACCTTC. Protein: CASSLSQGPGYTF.